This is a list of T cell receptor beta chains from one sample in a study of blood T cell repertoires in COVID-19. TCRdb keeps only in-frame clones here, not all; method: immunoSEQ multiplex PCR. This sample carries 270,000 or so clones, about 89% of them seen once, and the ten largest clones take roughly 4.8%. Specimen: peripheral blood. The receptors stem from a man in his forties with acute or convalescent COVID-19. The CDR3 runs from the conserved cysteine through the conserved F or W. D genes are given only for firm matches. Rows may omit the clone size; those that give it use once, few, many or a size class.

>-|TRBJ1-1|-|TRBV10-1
TGCGCCAGCAGAGGGGACACTGAAGCTTTCTTT
CASRGDTEAFF
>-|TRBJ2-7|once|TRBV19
TGTGCCAGTAGTACCGGGATCAGCTCCTACGAGCAGTACTTC
CASSTGISSYEQYF
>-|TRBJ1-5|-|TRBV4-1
TGCGCCAGCAGCCACGGCGGGGTTCGCAATCAGCCCCAGCATTTT
CASSHGGVRNQPQHF
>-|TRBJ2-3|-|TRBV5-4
TGTGCCAGCAGCCCGGGAGGAGGTAGGGGGAACACAGATACGCAGTATTTT
CASSPGGGRGNTDTQYF
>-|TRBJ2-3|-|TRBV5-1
TGCGCCAGCAGCTTGGCTGGCACAGATACGCAGTATTTT
CASSLAGTDTQYF
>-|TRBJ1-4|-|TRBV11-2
TGTGCCAGCAGCCCTGCAAGGGGCGTTAATGAAAAACTGTTTTTT
CASSPARGVNEKLFF
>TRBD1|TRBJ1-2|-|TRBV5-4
TGTGCCAGCAGCTTGGGGACAGGATTGTATGGCTACACCTTC
CASSLGTGLYGYTF
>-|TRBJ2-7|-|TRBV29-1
TGCAGCGTTGAAGCGGGACACCTCTACGAGCAGTACTTC
CSVEAGHLYEQYF
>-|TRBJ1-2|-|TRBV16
TGTGCCAGCAGCCAAGCTCAGCGAATTGGCTATGGCTACACCTTC
CASSQAQRIGYGYTF
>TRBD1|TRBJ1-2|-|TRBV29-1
TGCAGCGTTGAAAGGGACAGAATCGGCTACACCTTC
CSVERDRIGYTF
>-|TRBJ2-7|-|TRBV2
TGTGCCAGCAGTCCCTCGTCCGGAGGCTACGAGCAGTACTTC
CASSPSSGGYEQYF
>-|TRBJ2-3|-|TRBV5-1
TGCGCCAGCAGCTTTGACAGACCCAGCACAGATACGCAGTATTTT
CASSFDRPSTDTQYF
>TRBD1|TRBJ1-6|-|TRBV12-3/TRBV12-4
TGTGCCAGCAGTCCCGGGACAGGTTCACCCCTCCACTTT
CASSPGTGSPLHF
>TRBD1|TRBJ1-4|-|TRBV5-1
TGCGCCAGCAGCTCCGGGACAGCGAATGAAAAACTGTTTTTT
CASSSGTANEKLFF
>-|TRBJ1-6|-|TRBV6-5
TGTGCCAGCAGGTCGGACAGTGTGTCACCCCTCCACTTT
CASRSDSVSPLHF
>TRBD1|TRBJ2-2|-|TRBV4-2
TGTGCCAGCAGCCAAATGACAGGGGGCCAAGGCACCGGGGAGCTGTTTTTT
CASSQMTGGQGTGELFF
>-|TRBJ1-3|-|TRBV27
TGTGCCAGCAAGACAGATCGGTCGGGAAACACCATATATTTT
CASKTDRSGNTIYF
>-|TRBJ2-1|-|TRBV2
TGTGCCAGCATGGAAGGCGGGGCTTTGGGGGAGCAGTTCTTC
CASMEGGALGEQFF
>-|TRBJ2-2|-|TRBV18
TGTGCCAGCTCACCTCAGAAACTAGCTATATCCGGGGAGCTGTTTTTT
CASSPQKLAISGELFF
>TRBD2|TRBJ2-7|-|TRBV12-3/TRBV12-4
TGTGCCAGCACCCCGGGACTAGCCTACGAGCAGTACTTC
CASTPGLAYEQYF
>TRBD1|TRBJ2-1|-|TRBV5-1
TGCGCCAGCAGCCAAGGAGGGACAGGTTACAATGAGCAGTTCTTC
CASSQGGTGYNEQFF
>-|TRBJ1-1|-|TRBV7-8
TGTGCCAGCAGCTTACGGGACTTCACTGAAGCTTTCTTT
CASSLRDFTEAFF
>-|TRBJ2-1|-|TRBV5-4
TGTGCCAGCAGAATGTGGGGACACTACTCCTACAATGAGCAGTTCTTC
CASRMWGHYSYNEQFF
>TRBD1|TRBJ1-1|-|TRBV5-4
TGTGCCAGCAGCTTTCTCAGGGGGGCGCGGGTTTTCGACACTGAAGCTTTCTTT
CASSFLRGARVFDTEAFF
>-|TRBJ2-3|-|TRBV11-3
TGTGCCAGCAGCTTAGGGCAGGGTCCCACAGATACGCAGTATTTT
CASSLGQGPTDTQYF
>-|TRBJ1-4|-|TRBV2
TGTGCCAGCAGTGCCCCTTTAGTTCGTGCTCGAAATGAAAAACTGTTTTTT
CASSAPLVRARNEKLFF
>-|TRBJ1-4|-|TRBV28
TGTGCCAGCAGCCCCCCGGGTCCTAATGAAAAACTGTTTTTT
CASSPPGPNEKLFF
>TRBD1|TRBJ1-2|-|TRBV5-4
TGTGCCAGCAGCTGGCCACGGGGACAGGGCAACTATGGCTACACCTTC
CASSWPRGQGNYGYTF
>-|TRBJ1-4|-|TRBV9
TGTGCCAGCAGCGTAGGGAGAGATGAAAAACTGTTTTTT
CASSVGRDEKLFF
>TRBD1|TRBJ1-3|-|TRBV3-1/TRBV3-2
TGTGCCAGCAGCCCCCGATTGACAGGGCTCTTCTCTGGAAACACCATATATTTT
CASSPRLTGLFSGNTIYF
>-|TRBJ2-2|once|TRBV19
TGTGCCAGTGGATATCAACGGACAGAACCCACCGGGGAGCTGTTTTTT
CASGYQRTEPTGELFF
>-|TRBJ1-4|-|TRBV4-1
TGCGCCAGCAGCCCCCCGGGGGGCCCCGGCGGTGAAAAACTGTTTTTT
CASSPPGGPGGEKLFF
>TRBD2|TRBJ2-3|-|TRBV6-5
TGTGCCAGCAGTACAGGTAGCGGGGATACGCAGTATTTT
CASSTGSGDTQYF
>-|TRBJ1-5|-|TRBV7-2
TGTGCCAGCAGCTCAACAGAAAGCAATCAGCCCCAGCATTTT
CASSSTESNQPQHF
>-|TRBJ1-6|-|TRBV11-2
TGTGCCAGCAGCTTAGATTGGGCTAATTCACCCCTCCACTTT
CASSLDWANSPLHF
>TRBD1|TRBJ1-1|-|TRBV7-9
TGTGCCAGCAGCTTCAGGGGGGAACAACCTTTCTTT
CASSFRGEQPFF
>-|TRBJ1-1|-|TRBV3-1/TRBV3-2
TGTGCCAGCAGCCAAATTGTCTCCCTGAACACTGAAGCTTTCTTT
CASSQIVSLNTEAFF
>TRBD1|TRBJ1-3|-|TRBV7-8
TGTGCCAGCAGCTTAGCGCACAGGGGCTCTGGAAACACCATATATTTT
CASSLAHRGSGNTIYF
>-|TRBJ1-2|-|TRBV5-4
TGTGCCAGCAGCTTGAGAACACCTTATGGCTACACCTTC
CASSLRTPYGYTF
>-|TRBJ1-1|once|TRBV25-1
TGTGCCAGCAGTGACCGACAGCCTGGGAACACTGAAGCTTTCTTT
CASSDRQPGNTEAFF
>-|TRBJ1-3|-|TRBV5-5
TGTGCCAGCAGCGGAGGGGTCTCTGGAAACACCATATATTTT
CASSGGVSGNTIYF
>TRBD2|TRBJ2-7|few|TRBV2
TGTGCCAGCAGTTTCCCGAGCGGGAGCTCCTACGAGCAGTACTTC
CASSFPSGSSYEQYF
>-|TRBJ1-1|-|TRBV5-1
TGCGCCAGCAGCTTGGGGGGCTCTGGGACTGAAGCTTTCTTT
CASSLGGSGTEAFF
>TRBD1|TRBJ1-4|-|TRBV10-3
TGTGCCATCAGCACAGGGGGGGAACTGTTTTTT
CAISTGGELFF
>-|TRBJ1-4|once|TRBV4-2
TGTGCCAGCAGCCAAGACCAGGGGAATGAAAAACTGTTTTTT
CASSQDQGNEKLFF
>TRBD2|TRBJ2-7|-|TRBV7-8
TGTGCCAGCAGCTTAGGACTAGCGTGGGGCGAGCAGTACTTC
CASSLGLAWGEQYF
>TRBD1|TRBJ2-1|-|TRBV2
TGTGCCAGCAGTCCCTTTGAGGGGGCTGGCAATGAGCAGTTCTTC
CASSPFEGAGNEQFF
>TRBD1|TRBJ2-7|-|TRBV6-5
TGTGCCAGCAGCCGGGGGACAGGGGTCGACGAGCAGTACTTC
CASSRGTGVDEQYF
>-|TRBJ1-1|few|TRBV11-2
TGTGCCAGCAGCCGGTCGACAGGGAACACTGAAGCTTTCTTT
CASSRSTGNTEAFF
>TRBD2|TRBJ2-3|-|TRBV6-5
TGTGCCAGCAGGGTAGCGGGGGGCACAGATACGCAGTATTTT
CASRVAGGTDTQYF
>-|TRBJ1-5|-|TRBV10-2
TGCGCCAGCAGGCAGACCGGCGGCGTCCAGCATTTT
CASRQTGGVQHF
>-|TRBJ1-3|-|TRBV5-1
TGCGCCAGCAGGAATCCAGAAGCTGGAAACACCATATATTTT
CASRNPEAGNTIYF
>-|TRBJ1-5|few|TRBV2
TGTGCCAGCAGTGAAGTGGGCCCCCGGCAGGGGAGTCAGCCCCAGCATTTT
CASSEVGPRQGSQPQHF
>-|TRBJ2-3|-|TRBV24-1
TGTGCCACCAGTGATGGGGGCGCAGATACGCAGTATTTT
CATSDGGADTQYF
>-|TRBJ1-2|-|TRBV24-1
TGTGCCACCAGTGACTCCGGGACACCCCCTAACTATGGCTACACCTTC
CATSDSGTPPNYGYTF
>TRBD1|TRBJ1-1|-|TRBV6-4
TGTGCCAGCAGACTAACAGGGGCGAACACTGAAGCTTTCTTT
CASRLTGANTEAFF
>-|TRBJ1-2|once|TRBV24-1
TGTGCCACCAGTGATTTTACAGGGTTTGGCTACACCTTC
CATSDFTGFGYTF
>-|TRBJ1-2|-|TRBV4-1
TGCGCCAGCAGCCAAGTGGGGGCAAACGTTTATGGCTACACCTTC
CASSQVGANVYGYTF
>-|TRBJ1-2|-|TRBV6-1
TGTGCCAGCAGTGAATTTCAGGCAGGGAAGAGTGGCTACACCTTC
CASSEFQAGKSGYTF